What follows are 26 T cell receptor beta chains derived from one specimen sequenced in a study of T cells in Graves' hyperthyroidism and ophthalmopathy. Authors of the study amplified TCR beta CDR3 regions from RNA transcripts. A first-round RT-PCR of the TCR CDR3 used the HTBI primer set. Via MiXCR, TCRdb re-called the multiplex PCR reads, giving one row per CDR3 protein. The table lists hundreds of thousands of distinct CDR3 sequences, 22% of them singletons. The specimen sequenced was blood. The origin of the receptors is a man aged 25 to 40 with Graves' ophthalmopathy.

This chain uses TRBV18 with TRBJ2-1; 10 bases line up with TRBD2. V lost 3 bases, J lost 3 bases, and 2 bases stayed unmatched. This CDR3 comprises 15 residues. CDR1 is KGHSH, CDR2 LQKENI, per germline. The CDR3 sequence: CASSPTSGIYNEQFF. The CDR3, as DNA: TGTGCCAGCTCACCCACTAGCGGGATCTACAATGAGCAGTTCTTC.

This clonotype turned up a few times. V gene TRBV5-8 combines with J gene TRBJ2-3; tentatively, D is TRBD1 or TRBD2 (7 bases each). The CDR3 has 15 residues. Germline lookup yields CDR1 SGHTS and CDR2 YDEGEE. Trimming took off 4 bases at V and 3 bases at J, with 15 bases between the two ends. The CDR3 sequence is CASSGRGGSTDTQYF. In DNA form, the CDR3 reads TGTGCCAGCAGCGGCAGGGGGGGATCGACAGATACGCAGTATTTT.

This chain uses TRBV5-1 with TRBJ2-7; TRBD2 aligns across 7 bases. The CDR3 extends over 14 amino acids. Germline-derived CDR1 and CDR2 are SGHRS and YFSETQ. J lost 6 bases, V lost 0 bases, and 6 bases had no gene match. DNA of the CDR3: TGCGCCAGCAGCTTGGAAGCGGGATATTTCGAGCAGTACTTC. This sequence encodes CASSLEAGYFEQYF.

The chain employs TRBV9 and TRBJ2-1, with 8 bases lining up with TRBD2. Trimming removed 0 bases from V and 3 bases from J; junction bases left unmatched: 2. CDR3 size: 15 residues. The germline CDR1 and CDR2 sequences are SGDLS and YYNGEE. Here the CDR3 DNA reads TGTGCCAGCAGCGTAGCGGGAGGGGGCTACAATGAGCAGTTCTTC. Translation: CASSVAGGGYNEQFF. Together with reference TRBV9 and TRBJ2-1, the CDR3 gives the full variable domain: DSGVTQTPKHLITATGQRVTLRCSPRSGDLSVYWYQQSLDQGLQFLIQYYNGEERAKGNILERFSAQQFPDLHSELNLSSLELGDSALYFCASSVAGGGYNEQFFGPGTRLTVL.

This clonotype has ten or more counts. J is TRBJ2-5 and V is TRBV11-2, with 11 bases matching TRBD1. CDR3 length: 14 amino acids. Germline CDR1 SGHAT, CDR2 FQNNGV. V was clipped by 5 bases and J by 5 bases; unmatched bases: 4. CDR3 in DNA: TGTGCCAGCAGCGCGGACAGGGGGCTGGAGACCCAGTACTTC. This encodes CASSADRGLETQYF.

This clonotype was detected a few times. The rearrangement links TRBV7-8 to TRBJ1-6; 7 bases map to TRBD1. There are 14 residues in the CDR3. The germline V gene has CDR1 SGHVS and CDR2 FQNEAQ. V dropped 4 bases and J dropped 10; count of bases not matched to a gene: 7. CDR3 DNA: TGTGCCAGCAGCTCGACAGGGATTAGCTCACCCCTCCACTTT. As protein: CASSSTGISSPLHF. Variable domain in full (rest from reference TRBV7-8 and TRBJ1-6): GAGVSQSPRYKVAKRGQDVALRCDPISGHVSLFWYQQALGQGPEFLTYFQNEAQLDKSGLPSDRFFAERPEGSVSTLKIQRTQQEDSAVYLCASSSTGISSPLHFGNGTRLTVT.

The V call is TRBV25-1, the J call TRBJ2-7, with D hard to call. CDR3 length: 13 residues. Trimming took 2 bases from V and 1 from J, leaving 6 bases between them. Germline V CDR1 and CDR2: MGHDK, SYGVNS. CDR3 protein: CASSEITSYEQYF. The DNA of the CDR3 is TGTGCCAGCAGTGAAATAACATCCTACGAGCAGTACTTC.

The rearrangement links TRBV20-1 to TRBJ2-7; 7 positions match TRBD2. The CDR3 is made up of 13 amino acids. Germline CDR1 is DFQATT and CDR2 is SNEGSKA (reference sequence). Unmatched junction bases numbered 7, after V lost 1 base and J lost 7 bases. This chain's CDR3 is CSARGAGEWEQYF. CDR3 sequence (DNA): TGCAGTGCTAGAGGGGCGGGGGAATGGGAGCAGTACTTC.

This rearrangement joins TRBV28 to TRBJ2-7; possibly TRBD2 for D (6 bases). The V gene's germline CDR1 is MDHEN and CDR2 SYDVKM. The CDR3 covers 14 residues. Trimming left V 8 bases short and J 3 bases short, with 17 bases between. This chain's CDR3 is CASLGTATFYEQYF. DNA of the CDR3: TGTGCCAGCTTAGGGACTGCCACCTTCTACGAGCAGTACTTC. Full variable domain (remainder filled in from reference TRBV28 and TRBJ2-7): DVKVTQSSRYLVKRTGEKVFLECVQDMDHENMFWYRQDPGLGLRLIYFSYDVKMKEKGDIPEGYSVSREKKERFSLILESASTNQTSMYLCASLGTATFYEQYFGPGTRLTVT.

This clonotype has at least ten counts. The rearrangement joins TRBV3-1 to TRBJ2-1, with D possibly TRBD1 on 5 matching bases. Germline CDR1 LGHDT, CDR2 YNNKEL (reference sequence). V was trimmed by 6 bases and J by 6 bases, leaving 15 bases between them. CDR3 length: 14 residues. The CDR3 DNA reads as TGTGCCAGCAGTCCCAGGGTTTTTTTCAATGAGCAGTTCTTC. Residues: CASSPRVFFNEQFF.

This clonotype was detected a few times. The J gene is TRBJ2-3, the V gene TRBV6-1; 10 nucleotides agree with TRBD2. V trimming: 6 bases; J trimming: 5 bases; junction bases outside the gene matches: 2. The V gene's germline CDR1 is MNHNS and CDR2 SASEGT. The CDR3 is 13 amino acids. The CDR3 DNA reads TGTGCCAGCAGAAGGACTAGCGGAGATACGCAGTATTTT. This sequence encodes CASRRTSGDTQYF.

This clonotype was seen ten or more times. This rearrangement joins TRBV5-1 to TRBJ1-1; 10 positions agree with TRBD1. The ends lost 3 bases at V and 4 bases at J; junction bases unmatched: 6. Germline V gives CDR1 SGHRS, CDR2 YFSETQ. The CDR3 runs to 15 residues. The CDR3 protein is CASSSRQGAATEAFF. The CDR3 DNA sequence: TGCGCCAGCAGCTCTCGACAGGGGGCCGCCACTGAAGCTTTCTTT.

The rearrangement links TRBV24-1 to TRBJ2-2; 11 bases line up with TRBD2. The CDR3 has 19 residues. V lost 4 bases and J lost 2; bases outside the gene matches: 11. CDR1 and CDR2 from the germline V gene are KGHDR and SFDVKD. Here the CDR3 DNA reads TGTGCCACCAGTGACTTGCTTAGCGGGAGGGCCTTAAACACCGGGGAGCTGTTTTTT. Encoded protein: CATSDLLSGRALNTGELFF.

A word on this clonotype: One base away lies a much larger clone, so this may be a sequencing read error. V usage is TRBV5-1 and J usage is TRBJ1-1; D remains ambiguous. With 7 bases removed from V and 0 bases from J, the gap between germline ends came to 13 bases. CDR3 size: 14 residues. Germline CDR1 reads SGHRS; CDR2 reads YFSETQ. The CDR3 reads CASGPSWLNTEAFF. The CDR3 bases are TGCGCCAGCGGCCCCTCATGGCTGAACACTGAAGCTTTCTTT.

This clonotype came up a few times. The rearrangement uses TRBV29-1 and TRBJ2-1, with D perhaps TRBD1 (5 bases). V was cut by 4 bases and J by 4 bases, with 8 bases left in between. CDR3 length equals 12 residues. Germline V gene lookup returns CDR1 SQVTM and CDR2 ANQGSEA. CDR3 coding DNA: TGCAGCGTTGGACAGATGTACAATGAGCAGTTCTTC. Encoded protein: CSVGQMYNEQFF.

The V call is TRBV27, the J call TRBJ2-7, with 7 bases matching TRBD2. The CDR3 runs to 13 residues. Germline values: CDR1 MNHEY, CDR2 SMNVEV (reference sequence). After removal of 4 bases from V and 6 bases from J, the junction contained 6 bases not matched to a gene. In nucleotides, the CDR3 is TGTGCCAGCAGTTGGGGGGGGGGGAGCGAGCAGTACTTC. The encoded protein is CASSWGGGSEQYF.

This clonotype was observed at least ten times. V and J are TRBV2 and TRBJ1-2, with D maybe TRBD1 (6 bases). From germline, CDR1 is SNHLY and CDR2 FYNNEI. The CDR3 sequence is 13 residues long. V was cut by 7 bases and J by 7 bases, with 16 bases left in between. CDR3 DNA: TGTGCCAGCACTCCGGACAGAGGTCCTGGCTACACCTTC. This encodes CASTPDRGPGYTF.

The chain is built from TRBV9 and TRBJ2-1; 12 nucleotides match TRBD2. Per germline, CDR1 SGDLS and CDR2 YYNGEE. The CDR3 extends over 16 amino acids. V trimming: 3 bases; J trimming: 6 bases; junction bases outside the gene matches: 7. The CDR3 region has the DNA TGTGCCAGCAGCGCCTTGACTAGCGGGAGTGTCAATGAGCAGTTCTTC. This gives the protein CASSALTSGSVNEQFF.

This clonotype has more than one count but fewer than ten. V is TRBV6-1 and J is TRBJ2-3; 7 positions agree with TRBD2. J lost 0 bases, V lost 5 bases, and 5 bases had no gene match. The germline CDR1 and CDR2 sequences are MNHNS and SASEGT. This CDR3 is 15 amino acids long. CDR3 sequence reads: CASSWSGTSTDTQYF. The CDR3, as DNA: TGTGCCAGCAGTTGGAGCGGGACCAGCACAGATACGCAGTATTTT.

The J gene is TRBJ2-4, the V gene TRBV7-9, with D maybe TRBD1 (6 bases). The CDR3 spans 15 residues. Trimming took 1 base from V and 7 from J, leaving 14 bases between them. The V gene's germline CDR1 is SEHNR and CDR2 FQNEAQ (reference sequence). In DNA, the CDR3 is TGTGCCAGCAGCTTAGAAGGGGACATGGTGAACATTCAGTACTTC. It translates to CASSLEGDMVNIQYF.

This clonotype was observed many times. The chain links TRBV11-3 to TRBJ1-5; 7 nucleotides line up with TRBD1. V was pared by 3 bases and J by 5 bases, with 7 bases of the junction left unmatched. The CDR3 spans 15 residues. Germline CDR1 is SGHNT and CDR2 is YENEEA. CDR3 residues: CASSFRQGGDQPQHF. CDR3 coding DNA: TGTGCCAGCAGCTTCAGACAGGGAGGTGATCAGCCCCAGCATTTT.

This chain joins TRBV7-9 and TRBJ2-5; D ambiguous. This CDR3 is 14 amino acids long. V dropped 1 base and J dropped 7 bases, with 13 bases sitting between them. The germline V gene encodes CDR1 SEHNR and CDR2 FQNEAQ (reference sequence). The CDR3 sequence: CASSLGGSEGTQYF. CDR3 nucleotide sequence: TGTGCCAGCAGCTTAGGAGGCAGTGAAGGGACCCAGTACTTC.

The V gene is TRBV7-3, the J gene TRBJ2-2; D possibly matches TRBD1 or TRBD2 (6 bases each). Germline lookup yields CDR1 SGHTA and CDR2 FQGTGA. The length of the CDR3 is 17 residues. With 5 bases removed from V and 4 bases from J, the gap between germline ends came to 20 bases. CDR3 amino acids: CASSPDSRGPGTGELFF. The CDR3 DNA is TGTGCCAGCAGCCCGGACTCCCGGGGGCCGGGCACCGGGGAGCTGTTTTTT.

This clonotype appeared many times. CDR3 residues: CASSLDITRLRDLHF. The CDR3 DNA reads TGTGCCAGCAGCTTAGACATTACACGTCTGCGAGACCTCCACTTT. The V gene is TRBV11-2, the J gene TRBJ1-6; D call uncertain. The CDR3 has 15 residues. With 0 bases removed from V and 15 bases from J, the gap between germline ends came to 18 bases. The germline CDR1 and CDR2 sequences are SGHAT and FQNNGV.

The chain recombines TRBV18 with TRBJ1-3; D remains ambiguous. CDR1 KGHSH and CDR2 LQKENI come from the germline V gene. The CDR3 runs to 17 residues. V lost 3 bases and J lost 0, with 15 bases in between. CDR3 amino acids: CASSPLGTANSGNTIYF. The DNA for the CDR3 is TGTGCCAGCTCACCTCTCGGAACAGCCAACTCTGGAAACACCATATATTTT.

This clonotype has a count of ten or more. The V gene is TRBV27, the J gene TRBJ2-7; 13 bases fit TRBD2. CDR3 length: 14 amino acids. With V trimmed by 4 bases and J by 5 bases, 2 bases remained unmatched. Germline loops: CDR1 MNHEY, CDR2 SMNVEV (reference sequence). The CDR3 loop is CASSWTSGRNEQYF. In DNA form, the CDR3 reads TGTGCCAGCAGTTGGACTAGCGGGAGAAACGAGCAGTACTTC.